The clone carrying this TCR beta chain was seen a single time. Its cognate antigen is unknown. This sample is part of a study of PD-1 blockade in classical Hodgkin lymphoma. General study points: Underlying causes for the observed repertoire differences were not defined, possibly disease activity or prior therapy.

Assay used: immunoSEQ multiplex PCR; TCRdb lists only in-frame clones, some missing. Found here are about 24,000 clones, roughly 89% of them singletons; the top ten hold more than 0.45%. Described time point: newly diagnosed, previously untreated cHL patient sample. From thawed PBMCs, CD4+ T cells were purified using magnetic negative selection. CDR1 SGHRS and CDR2 YFSETQ come from the germline V gene. The V gene lost 4 bases and the J gene lost 2 bases, with 10 bases spanning the gap. CDR3 length: 13 amino acids. The TCR was taken from a human donor with classical Hodgkin lymphoma. This chain links TRBV5-1 with TRBJ2-7, with D uncertain. Sequencing was performed on CD4+ T cells from blood. For the CDR3, the DNA is TGCGCCAGCAGCCCCGTATCAACCTACGAGCAGTACTTC. Amino acids: CASSPVSTYEQYF.